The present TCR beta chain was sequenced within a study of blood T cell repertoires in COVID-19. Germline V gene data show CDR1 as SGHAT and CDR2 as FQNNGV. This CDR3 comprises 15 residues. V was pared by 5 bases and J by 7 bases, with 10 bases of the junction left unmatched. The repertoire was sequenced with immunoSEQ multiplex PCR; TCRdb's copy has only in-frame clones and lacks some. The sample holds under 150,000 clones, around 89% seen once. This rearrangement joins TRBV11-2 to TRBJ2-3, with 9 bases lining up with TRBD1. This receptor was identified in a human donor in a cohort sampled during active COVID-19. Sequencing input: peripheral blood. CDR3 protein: CASSLRDRVRNTQYF. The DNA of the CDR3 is TGTGCCAGCAGCCTTCGGGACAGGGTACGGAATACGCAGTATTTT.